This T cell receptor beta chain is from a study of blood T cells in healthy people across ages. Together with a sample-barcoded 5' primer, a J-beta primer mix was included in a second PCR lasting roughly 6 to 12 cycles. Each CDR3 protein gets one entry after TCRdb re-called the 5' RACE reads with MiXCR. This sample has fewer than 800,000 distinct CDR3 sequences, with under 25% found just once. The V end was cut by 5 bases, the J end by 5 bases, with 12 bases between. The V gene's germline CDR1 is SEHNR and CDR2 FQNEAQ (reference sequence). This CDR3 is 13 amino acids long. In its sample, this clonotype was seen a few times.

The rearrangement joins TRBV7-9 to TRBJ1-2, with D tentatively TRBD1 (5 bases). This TCR derives from a man in his sixties or seventies in good health. Sequenced sample: blood. Here the CDR3 reads CASSHGAGYGYTF. DNA for the CDR3: TGTGCCAGCAGCCACGGGGCAGGGTATGGCTACACCTTC.